A single sample is the source of the 26 T cell receptor beta chains below, sequenced in a study of T-cell reconstitution after alpha-beta-depleted transplantation in children. The TCRbeta library incorporated unique molecular identifiers. One entry per CDR3 protein results from TCRdb running MiXCR on the PCR reads. The repertoire includes fewer than 750,000 distinct CDR3 sequences, 23% of them detected once, and around an eighth sits in the top ten. The sample was PBMCs, mostly from graft donor cells, taken 360 days after TCRalphabeta/CD19-depleted stem cell transplant. The receptors derive from a boy under three years old who had a stem cell transplant for acute myeloid leukemia, so the T cells may come from the graft donor.

This clonotype was detected once. The chain has TRBV7-9 and TRBJ1-1; D call uncertain. Trimming removed 0 bases at V and 1 base at J, with 9 bases between. CDR3 length equals 15 residues. Germline-derived CDR1 and CDR2 are SEHNR and FQNEAQ (reference sequence). Written as DNA, the CDR3 is TGTGCCAGCAGCTTAGCCTCCGGTCCGAACACTGAAGCTTTCTTT. Translating gives CASSLASGPNTEAFF.

This clonotype occurred once. The V call is TRBV12-3 or TRBV12-4, the J call TRBJ2-3; D is uncertain. This CDR3 comprises 15 residues. The ends were cut back, 5 bases at V and 2 bases at J, with 14 bases in the middle. The CDR3 DNA reads TGTGCCAGCAGTCCCGGGTCCCTTCCCACAGATACGCAGTATTTT. This translates into CASSPGSLPTDTQYF.

The V and J genes are TRBV12-3 or TRBV12-4 and TRBJ2-1; D uncertain. V dropped 2 bases and J dropped 2 bases, with 10 bases sitting between them. CDR3 size: 15 residues. CDR3 coding DNA: TGTGCCAGCAGTTTAAGTAGCACCCCCTACAATGAGCAGTTCTTC. It translates to CASSLSSTPYNEQFF.

The V gene is TRBV7-2, the J gene TRBJ1-6; D ambiguous. Looked up from germline, CDR1 is SGHTA and CDR2 is FQGNSA. The germline V and J ends were trimmed by 8 bases and 6 bases, with 17 bases remaining between them. This CDR3 is built from 15 residues. The CDR3 loop is CASHLAGSINSPLHF. CDR3 nucleotides: TGTGCCAGCCATCTGGCGGGGTCGATTAATTCACCCCTCCACTTT.

This clonotype was seen a few times. The gene calls are TRBV4-1 and TRBJ1-5, with D possibly being TRBD1 (6 bases). The CDR3 spans 18 residues. CDR1 MGHRA and CDR2 YSYEKL come from the germline V gene. V lost 1 base and J 0 bases, leaving 16 bases between the germline ends. DNA for the CDR3: TGCGCCAGCAGCCAAGGTAAAGACAGGCCCTTTAGCAATCAGCCCCAGCATTTT. It is translated as CASSQGKDRPFSNQPQHF.

This clonotype has at least ten counts. The chain has TRBV12-3 or TRBV12-4 and TRBJ2-7; weak D call: TRBD1 (6 bases). The CDR3 is 13 residues long. With 5 bases removed from V and 2 bases from J, the gap between germline ends came to 10 bases. CDR3 residues: CASSQGGPYEQYV. For the CDR3, the DNA is TGTGCCAGCAGTCAAGGGGGACCCTACGAGCAGTACGTC.

This clonotype came up many times. The V call is TRBV12-3 or TRBV12-4, the J call TRBJ1-5; TRBD1 agrees at 9 bases. CDR3 length equals 18 residues. The V segment lost 2 bases and the J segment 2 bases; nucleotides outside the gene matches: 10. The CDR3 bases are TGTGCCAGCAGTTTAAGGGACAGGGCCAAAATGGGCAATCAGCCCCAGCATTTT. Amino acid sequence: CASSLRDRAKMGNQPQHF.

This clonotype was found a few times. The chain carries TRBV4-3 and TRBJ1-1; D unresolved. The CDR3 contains 15 residues. Trimming shortened V by 1 base and J by 3 bases, and 12 bases separated the two germline ends. The V gene's germline CDR1 is LGHNA and CDR2 YSLEER. The DNA for the CDR3 is TGCGCCAGCAGCCAAGGGGTCGAAGGGCACACTGAAGCTTTCTTT. Translation: CASSQGVEGHTEAFF.

The rearrangement uses TRBV6-1 and TRBJ2-2, with 7 bases matching TRBD1. Trimming at V came to 7 bases and at J to 1 base, leaving 3 bases not matched to a gene. The CDR3 has 14 amino acids. Germline assignment: CDR1 MNHNS and CDR2 SASEGT. The CDR3 spells CASKGQENTGELFF. The CDR3 DNA reads TGTGCCAGCAAAGGACAGGAGAACACCGGGGAGCTGTTTTTT.

The chain carries TRBV5-1 and TRBJ2-5; perhaps TRBD1 as D (5 bases). This CDR3 is 15 amino acids long. Per the germline V gene, CDR1 is SGHRS and CDR2 is YFSETQ. Trimming took off 1 base at V and 2 bases at J, with 12 bases between the two ends. The chain's CDR3 is CASSLPQGSQETQYF. In nucleotides, the CDR3 is TGCGCCAGCAGCTTGCCTCAGGGTTCACAAGAGACCCAGTACTTC. Combining the CDR3 with reference TRBV5-1 and TRBJ2-5 gives the whole variable domain KAGVTQTPRYLIKTRGQQVTLSCSPISGHRSVSWYQQTPGQGLQFLFEYFSETQRNKGNFPGRFSGRQFSNSRSEMNVSTLELGDSALYLCASSLPQGSQETQYFGPGTRLLVL.

The chain is built from TRBV4-2 and TRBJ1-1; the D is unclear. This CDR3 region has 16 residues. V lost 0 bases, J lost 6 bases, and 17 bases lay in between. CDR1 LGHNA and CDR2 YNFKEQ come from the germline V gene. CDR3 region: CASSQDWGSPPSEAFF. DNA of the CDR3: TGTGCCAGCAGCCAAGATTGGGGTTCCCCCCCTTCTGAAGCTTTCTTT.

This clonotype was seen repeatedly, ten times or more. CDR3 coding DNA: TGTGCCAGCAGTGAAGCGCTGGTCAATGAGCAGTTCTTC. It yields the protein CASSEALVNEQFF. J is TRBJ2-1 and V is TRBV2, with D unclear. The CDR3 sequence is 13 residues long. With 0 bases removed from V and 6 bases from J, the gap between germline ends came to 6 bases. The germline V gene encodes CDR1 SNHLY and CDR2 FYNNEI.

This clonotype was detected only a few times. The CDR3 DNA reads as TGTGCCAGCAGTGACTTACAGGGGGCGCTGGCCAAAAACATTCAGTACTTC. Translated: CASSDLQGALAKNIQYF. The chain recombines TRBV27 with TRBJ2-4; the match to TRBD1 covers 9 bases. V dropped 5 bases and J dropped 1; count of bases not matched to a gene: 9. CDR1 and CDR2 (germline): MNHEY, SMNVEV (reference sequence). The CDR3 is 17 residues long.

This clonotype was observed at least ten times. This chain connects TRBV30 to TRBJ2-1; tentatively, D is TRBD1 or TRBD2 (5 bases each). Trimming removed 1 base from V and 6 bases from J, with 16 bases in between. From germline, CDR1 is GTSNPN and CDR2 SVGIG (reference sequence). This CDR3 has 15 amino acids. As DNA, the CDR3 is TGTGCCTGGAGTGCTTTGGGACCGAACTTCAATGAGCAGTTCTTC. Translating gives CAWSALGPNFNEQFF.

This clonotype was counted between two and nine times. This rearrangement joins TRBV24-1 to TRBJ2-3; 8 nucleotides match TRBD1. Germline V lookup: CDR1 KGHDR, CDR2 SFDVKD. V trimming: 1 base; J trimming: 2 bases; junction bases outside the gene matches: 4. CDR3 size: 16 residues. CDR3 sequence (DNA): TGTGCCACCAGTGATTTCCGGACAGGGAACACAGATACGCAGTATTTT. Its protein is CATSDFRTGNTDTQYF.

This clonotype was recorded a few times. The gene calls are TRBV6-6 and TRBJ1-4; D is uncertain. Germline CDR1 MNHNY, CDR2 SVGAGI (reference sequence). The CDR3 sequence is 13 residues long. V lost 8 bases and J lost 2, with 9 bases in between. The CDR3 sequence: CASEGRTNEKLFF. CDR3 bases: TGTGCCAGCGAAGGGCGGACTAATGAAAAACTGTTTTTT.

This sequence joins TRBV7-2 and TRBJ1-1; no definite D call. The CDR3 totals 14 residues. Germline loops: CDR1 SGHTA, CDR2 FQGNSA. V shed 5 bases and J shed 1 base, with 11 bases lying between them. CDR3 in DNA: TGTGCCAGCAGCCGAGGGTATGGGAACACTGAAGCTTTCTTT. Amino acid sequence: CASSRGYGNTEAFF.

This chain links TRBV10-3 with TRBJ2-1, with 9 bases matching TRBD2. V gave up 3 bases and J gave up 6 bases; unmatched junction bases: 12. The CDR3 sequence is 17 residues long. Per germline, CDR1 ENHRY and CDR2 SYGVKD. As DNA, the CDR3 is TGTGCCATCAGTGACAGGACTAGCGTGGGAGGCATCAATGAGCAGTTCTTC. Translated: CAISDRTSVGGINEQFF.

This chain links TRBV20-1 with TRBJ2-1; TRBD1 aligns across 10 bases. V trimming: 7 bases; J trimming: 2 bases; junction bases outside the gene matches: 2. Germline CDR1 reads DFQATT; CDR2 reads SNEGSKA (reference sequence). The CDR3 spans 13 residues. The CDR3 reads CSGDRGTYNEQFF. CDR3 coding DNA: TGCAGTGGGGACAGGGGTACCTACAATGAGCAGTTCTTC.

Turning to this clonotype: This may come from a read error, since a much larger clone is one base off. The chain carries TRBV20-1 and TRBJ1-2; D gene uncertain. V was trimmed by 1 base and J by 0 bases, leaving 6 bases between them. Germline loops: CDR1 DFQATT, CDR2 SNEGSKA (reference sequence). The CDR3 spans 13 residues. CDR3 nucleotide sequence: TGCAGTGCTAGAGGGACGACTAACTATGGCTACACCTTC. It translates to CSARGTTNYGYTF.

The J gene is TRBJ2-5, the V gene TRBV12-3 or TRBV12-4, with D uncertain. With 5 bases removed from V and 1 base from J, the gap between germline ends came to 17 bases. The CDR3 runs 16 residues. The CDR3: CASSTSLRVGQETQYF. DNA of the CDR3: TGTGCCAGCAGTACCAGCCTCCGGGTCGGCCAAGAGACCCAGTACTTC.

This clonotype was counted ten times or more. This rearrangement joins TRBV5-1 to TRBJ2-5; 8 bases line up with TRBD2. CDR3 length: 15 amino acids. The junction had 2 bases not matched to a gene; V was cut back by 0 bases and J by 1 base. CDR1 and CDR2 from the germline V gene are SGHRS and YFSETQ. In DNA form, the CDR3 reads TGCGCCAGCAGCTTGGGTAGCGGGGTCCAAGAGACCCAGTACTTC. Translation gives CASSLGSGVQETQYF.

This clonotype was counted between two and nine times. The V gene is TRBV5-1, the J gene TRBJ2-2; weak D call: TRBD1 (6 bases). Germline V CDR1 and CDR2: SGHRS, YFSETQ. The germline V and J ends were trimmed by 1 base and 4 bases, with 8 bases remaining between them. The CDR3 has 14 residues. DNA for the CDR3: TGCGCCAGCAGCTTGACAGGGTCCACCGGGGAGCTGTTTTTT. Encoded protein: CASSLTGSTGELFF.

Remarks on this clonotype: Given a much more abundant clone one base away, this may be a read error. The V and J genes are TRBV9 and TRBJ2-5; weak D call: TRBD1 (5 bases). Germline V CDR1 and CDR2: SGDLS, YYNGEE. Trimming removed 0 bases from V and 5 bases from J, with 5 bases in between. The CDR3 extends over 12 amino acids. Here the CDR3 reads CASSVEGETQYF. CDR3 nucleotides: TGTGCCAGCAGCGTAGAGGGGGAGACCCAGTACTTC. Based on the CDR3 plus reference TRBV9 and TRBJ2-5, the full variable domain is DSGVTQTPKHLITATGQRVTLRCSPRSGDLSVYWYQQSLDQGLQFLIQYYNGEERAKGNILERFSAQQFPDLHSELNLSSLELGDSALYFCASSVEGETQYFGPGTRLLVL.

This chain links TRBV29-1 with TRBJ1-2; D call uncertain. The ends were cut back, 1 base at V and 4 bases at J, with 7 bases in the middle. Germline V gene lookup returns CDR1 SQVTM and CDR2 ANQGSEA. The CDR3 runs 12 residues. The CDR3 reads CSVEGATYGYTF. CDR3 DNA sequence: TGCAGCGTTGAAGGTGCGACCTATGGCTACACCTTC.

The genes are TRBV5-1 and TRBJ2-1, with 8 positions matching TRBD1. CDR1 SGHRS and CDR2 YFSETQ come from the germline V gene. After removal of 2 bases from V and 2 bases from J, the junction contained 3 bases not matched to a gene. The CDR3 covers 15 residues. CDR3 region: CASSFGDRPYNEQFF. CDR3 coding DNA: TGCGCCAGCAGCTTCGGGGACAGGCCCTACAATGAGCAGTTCTTC.